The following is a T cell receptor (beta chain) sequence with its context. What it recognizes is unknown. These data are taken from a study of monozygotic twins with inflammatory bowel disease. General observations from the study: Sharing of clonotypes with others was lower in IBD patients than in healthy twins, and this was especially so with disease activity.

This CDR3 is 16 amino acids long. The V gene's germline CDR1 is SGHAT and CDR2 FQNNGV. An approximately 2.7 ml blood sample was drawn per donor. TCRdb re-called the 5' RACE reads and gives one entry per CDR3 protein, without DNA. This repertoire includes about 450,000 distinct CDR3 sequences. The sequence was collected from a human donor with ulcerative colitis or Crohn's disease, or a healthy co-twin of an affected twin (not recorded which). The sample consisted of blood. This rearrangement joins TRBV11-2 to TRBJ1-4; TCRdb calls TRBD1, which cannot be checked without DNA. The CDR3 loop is CASSQGDIGSNEKLFF.